The present TCR beta chain was sequenced within a study of regulatory T cells in long-lasting Graves disease. As for time point: persistent/refractory GD, antithyroid drugs over 5 years with positive TRAb. Extracted PBMC RNA gave rise to the TCR library. Study-level results: Persistent Graves' patients possessed reduced TCR diversity relative to recently diagnosed ones.

This CDR3 has 18 amino acids. CDR1 is SGHTA and CDR2 is FQGTGA in the germline V gene. V lost 4 bases and J lost 1; bases outside the gene matches: 12. Relying on iRepertoire HTBI primers and Arm-PCR of CDR3 regions, the team built TCR beta libraries. Original processing notes: Segment identification across samples yielded 62 TRBV and roughly 15 TRBJ segments. TCRdb itself ran the multiplex PCR reads through MiXCR, one entry per CDR3 protein. TCRdb assigned the V and J calls; the authors' analysis was not used. The table has approximately 350,000 distinct CDR3 sequences, approximately 23% seen once; the top ten hold under 35%. This clonotype was detected many times. The antigen is unknown.

This TCR derives from a woman in her thirties or forties with Graves disease. The specimen was peripheral blood mononuclear cells (PBMCs), collected when the disease was refractory, from a patient treated with antithyroid drugs. J is TRBJ2-5 and V is TRBV7-3, with TRBD2 matching 10 bases. The CDR3 sequence: CASSSHPWTSGGQETQYF. The CDR3 DNA is TGTGCCAGCAGCTCCCACCCCTGGACTAGCGGAGGCCAAGAGACCCAGTACTTC.